This T cell receptor beta chain was documented in a study of T cell responses to AZD1222 COVID-19 vaccine. Regarding the study as a whole: Clonal diversity was possibly underestimated, and white British individuals and females predominated among donors.

The V end was cut by 8 bases, the J end by 7 bases, with 21 bases between. Germline V lookup: CDR1 SNHLY, CDR2 FYNNEI. This CDR3 contains 15 residues. Using immunoSEQ multiplex PCR, the repertoire was profiled, and TCRdb retains in-frame clones only, with some absent. The repertoire includes around 140,000 clones, approximately 86% of them detected once, and about 5.4% sits in the top ten. As regards this clone: The antigen is undetermined.

This receptor was identified in an adult who received the AZD1222 COVID-19 vaccine. Here the sequenced sample was peripheral blood, taken 28 days after the second AZD1222 dose. The chain combines TRBV2 with TRBJ2-1; possible D gene TRBD1, 5 bases. CDR3 region: CASYPSYLRQNEQFF. The CDR3 DNA is TGTGCCAGCTACCCATCTTACCTTAGACAGAATGAGCAGTTCTTC.